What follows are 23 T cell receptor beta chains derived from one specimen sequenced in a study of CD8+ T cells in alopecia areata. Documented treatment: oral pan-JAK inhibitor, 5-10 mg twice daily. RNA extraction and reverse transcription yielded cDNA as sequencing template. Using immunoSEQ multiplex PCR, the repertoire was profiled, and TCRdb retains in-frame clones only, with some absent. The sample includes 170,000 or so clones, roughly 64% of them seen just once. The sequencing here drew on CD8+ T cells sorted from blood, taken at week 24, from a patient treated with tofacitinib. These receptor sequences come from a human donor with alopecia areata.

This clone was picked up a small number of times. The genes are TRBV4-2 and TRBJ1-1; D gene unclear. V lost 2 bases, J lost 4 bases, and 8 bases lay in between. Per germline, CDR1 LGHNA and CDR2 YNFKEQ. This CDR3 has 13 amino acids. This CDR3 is CASSQLSSTEAFF. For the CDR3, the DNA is TGTGCCAGCAGCCAACTAAGTAGCACTGAAGCTTTCTTT.

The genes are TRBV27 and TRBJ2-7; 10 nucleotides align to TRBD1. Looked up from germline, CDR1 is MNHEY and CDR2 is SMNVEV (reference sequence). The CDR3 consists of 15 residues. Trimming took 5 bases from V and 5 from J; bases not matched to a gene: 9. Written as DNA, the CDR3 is TGTGCCAGCAGTGGAGGGACAGGGGAAAATAACGAGCAGTACTTC. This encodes CASSGGTGENNEQYF.

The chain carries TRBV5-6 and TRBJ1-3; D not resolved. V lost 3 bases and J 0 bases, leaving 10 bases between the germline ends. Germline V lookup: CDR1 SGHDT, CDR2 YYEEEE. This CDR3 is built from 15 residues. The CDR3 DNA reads TGTGCCAGCAGCTCCGGTTCGAGCTCTGGAAACACCATATATTTT. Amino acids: CASSSGSSSGNTIYF.

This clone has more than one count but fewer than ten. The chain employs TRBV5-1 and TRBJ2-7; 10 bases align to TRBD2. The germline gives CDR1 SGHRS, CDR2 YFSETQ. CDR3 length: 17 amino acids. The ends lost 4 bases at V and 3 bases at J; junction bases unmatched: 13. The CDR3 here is CASSPSPLAGVFYEQYF. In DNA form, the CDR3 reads TGCGCCAGCAGCCCCTCCCCTCTAGCGGGGGTGTTCTACGAGCAGTACTTC.

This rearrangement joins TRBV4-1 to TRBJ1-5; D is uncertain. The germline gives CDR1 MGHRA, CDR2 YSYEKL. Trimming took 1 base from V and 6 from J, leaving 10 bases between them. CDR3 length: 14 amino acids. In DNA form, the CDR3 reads TGCGCCAGCAGCCAAGTTCAGGTTACTCAGCCCCAGCATTTT. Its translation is CASSQVQVTQPQHF.

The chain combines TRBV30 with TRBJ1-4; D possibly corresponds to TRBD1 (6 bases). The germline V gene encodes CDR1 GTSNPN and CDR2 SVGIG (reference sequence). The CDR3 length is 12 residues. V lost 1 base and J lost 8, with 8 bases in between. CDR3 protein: CAWSEQGEKLFF. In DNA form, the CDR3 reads TGTGCCTGGAGTGAGCAGGGGGAAAAACTGTTTTTT.

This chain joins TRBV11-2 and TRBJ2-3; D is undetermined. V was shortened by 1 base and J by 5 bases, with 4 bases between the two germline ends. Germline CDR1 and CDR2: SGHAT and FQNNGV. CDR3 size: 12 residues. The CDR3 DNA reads TGTGCCAGCAGCTTAGGGGAAGATACGCAGTATTTT. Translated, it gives CASSLGEDTQYF.

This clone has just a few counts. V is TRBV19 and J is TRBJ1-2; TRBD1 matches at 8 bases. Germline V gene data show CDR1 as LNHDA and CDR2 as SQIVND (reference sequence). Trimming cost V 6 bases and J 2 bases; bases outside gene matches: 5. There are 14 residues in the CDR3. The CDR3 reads CASSPGGANYGYTF. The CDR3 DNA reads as TGTGCCAGTAGCCCAGGGGGCGCCAACTATGGCTACACCTTC. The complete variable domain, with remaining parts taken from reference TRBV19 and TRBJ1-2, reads DGGITQSPKYLFRKEGQNVTLSCEQNLNHDAMYWYRQDPGQGLRLIYYSQIVNDFQKGDIAEGYSVSREKKESFPLTVTSAQKNPTAFYLCASSPGGANYGYTFGSGTRLTVV.

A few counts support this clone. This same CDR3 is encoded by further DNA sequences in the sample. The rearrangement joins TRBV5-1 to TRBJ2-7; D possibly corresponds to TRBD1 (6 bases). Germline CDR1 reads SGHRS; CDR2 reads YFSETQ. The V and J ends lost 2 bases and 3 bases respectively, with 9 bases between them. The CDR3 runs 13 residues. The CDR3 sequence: CASSFGRGYEQYF. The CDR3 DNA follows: TGCGCCAGCAGCTTCGGCAGGGGCTACGAGCAGTACTTC.

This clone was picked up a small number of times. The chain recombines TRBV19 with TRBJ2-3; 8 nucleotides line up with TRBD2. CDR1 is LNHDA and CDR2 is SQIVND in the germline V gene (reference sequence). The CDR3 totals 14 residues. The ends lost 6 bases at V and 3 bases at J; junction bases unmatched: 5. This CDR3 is CASSGRGGTDTQYF. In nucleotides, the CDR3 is TGTGCCAGTAGCGGCCGGGGGGGGACAGATACGCAGTATTTT.

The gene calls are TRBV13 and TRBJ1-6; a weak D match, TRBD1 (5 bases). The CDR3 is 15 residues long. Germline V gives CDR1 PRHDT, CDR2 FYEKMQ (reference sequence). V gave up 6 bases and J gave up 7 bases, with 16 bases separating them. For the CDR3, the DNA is TGTGCCAGCAGTTCCAGGGTAAAAGGGAATTCACCCCTCCACTTT. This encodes CASSSRVKGNSPLHF.

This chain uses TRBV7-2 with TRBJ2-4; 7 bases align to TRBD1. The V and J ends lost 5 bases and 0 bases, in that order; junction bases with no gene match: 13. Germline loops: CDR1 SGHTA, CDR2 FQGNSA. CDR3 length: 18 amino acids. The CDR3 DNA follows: TGTGCCAGCAGCCCGAGACCGGACAGGCGGATAGCCAAAAACATTCAGTACTTC. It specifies CASSPRPDRRIAKNIQYF.

CDR3 sequence: CASSLLGGASYNEQFF. CDR3 DNA sequence: TGTGCCAGCAGTTTATTGGGGGGGGCCTCCTACAATGAGCAGTTCTTC. This chain connects TRBV27 to TRBJ2-1; TRBD2 might be the D (7 bases). The germline gives CDR1 MNHEY, CDR2 SMNVEV (reference sequence). V was pared by 1 base and J by 0 bases, with 10 bases between. The CDR3 covers 16 residues.

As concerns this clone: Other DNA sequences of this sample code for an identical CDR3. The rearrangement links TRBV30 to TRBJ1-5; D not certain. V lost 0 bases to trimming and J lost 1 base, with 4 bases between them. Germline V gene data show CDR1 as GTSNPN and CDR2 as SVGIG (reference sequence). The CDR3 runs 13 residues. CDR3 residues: CAWSVGSNQPQHF. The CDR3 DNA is TGTGCCTGGAGTGTCGGCAGCAATCAGCCCCAGCATTTT.

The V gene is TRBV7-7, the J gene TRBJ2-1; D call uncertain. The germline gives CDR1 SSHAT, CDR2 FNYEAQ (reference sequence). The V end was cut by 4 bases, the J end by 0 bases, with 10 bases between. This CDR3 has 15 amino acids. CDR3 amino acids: CASSYGPSSYNEQFF. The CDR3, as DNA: TGTGCCAGCAGCTATGGACCGAGCTCCTACAATGAGCAGTTCTTC.

The CDR3 loop is CASSFGVATGELFF. CDR3 DNA: TGTGCCAGCAGTTTCGGGGTTGCGACCGGGGAGCTGTTTTTT. V usage is TRBV27 and J usage is TRBJ2-2, with D possibly matching TRBD2 (5 bases). The CDR3 spans 14 residues. The V end lost 3 bases, the J end lost 5 bases, and 10 bases lay between the germline ends. The germline V gene encodes CDR1 MNHEY and CDR2 SMNVEV (reference sequence).

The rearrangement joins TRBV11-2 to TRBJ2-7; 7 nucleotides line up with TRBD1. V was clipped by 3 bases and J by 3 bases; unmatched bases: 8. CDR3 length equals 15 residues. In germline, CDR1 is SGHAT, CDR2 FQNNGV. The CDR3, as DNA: TGTGCCAGCAGCTTGGCCGGGACAGAGTACTACGAGCAGTACTTC. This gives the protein CASSLAGTEYYEQYF.

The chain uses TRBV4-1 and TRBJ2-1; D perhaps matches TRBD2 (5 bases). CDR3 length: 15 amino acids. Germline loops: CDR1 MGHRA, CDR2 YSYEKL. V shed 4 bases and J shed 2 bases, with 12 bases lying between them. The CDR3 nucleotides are TGCGCCAGCAGCCTCTCGGGGTCCCCCTACAATGAGCAGTTCTTC. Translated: CASSLSGSPYNEQFF.

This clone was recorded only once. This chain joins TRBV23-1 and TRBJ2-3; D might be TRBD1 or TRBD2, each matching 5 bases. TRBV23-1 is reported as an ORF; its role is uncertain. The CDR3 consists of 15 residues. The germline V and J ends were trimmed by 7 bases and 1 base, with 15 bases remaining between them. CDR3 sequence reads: CASTLQEGRTDTQYF. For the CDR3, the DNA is TGCGCCAGCACCCTACAAGAGGGGCGCACAGATACGCAGTATTTT.

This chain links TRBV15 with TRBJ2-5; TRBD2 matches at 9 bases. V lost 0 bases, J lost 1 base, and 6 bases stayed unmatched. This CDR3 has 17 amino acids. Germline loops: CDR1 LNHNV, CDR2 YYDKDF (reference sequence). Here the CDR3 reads CATSRDPGLAPQETQYF. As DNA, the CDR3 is TGTGCCACCAGCAGAGATCCGGGACTAGCTCCCCAAGAGACCCAGTACTTC.

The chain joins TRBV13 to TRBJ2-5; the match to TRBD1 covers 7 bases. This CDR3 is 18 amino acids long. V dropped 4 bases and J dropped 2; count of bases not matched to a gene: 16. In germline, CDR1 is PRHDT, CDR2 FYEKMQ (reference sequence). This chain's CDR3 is CASSWTLGTELYQETQYF. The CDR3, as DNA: TGTGCCAGCAGCTGGACCCTGGGGACAGAACTCTATCAAGAGACCCAGTACTTC.

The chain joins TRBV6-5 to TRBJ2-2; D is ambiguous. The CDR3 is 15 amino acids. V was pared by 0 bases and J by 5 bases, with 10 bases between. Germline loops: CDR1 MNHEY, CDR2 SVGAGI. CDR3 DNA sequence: TGTGCCAGCAGTTACTCGGCATTCGATACCGGGGAGCTGTTTTTT. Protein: CASSYSAFDTGELFF.

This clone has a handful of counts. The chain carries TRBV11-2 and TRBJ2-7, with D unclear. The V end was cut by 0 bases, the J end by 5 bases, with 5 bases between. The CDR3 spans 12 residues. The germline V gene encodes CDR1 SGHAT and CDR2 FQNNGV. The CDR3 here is CASSLDPHEQYF. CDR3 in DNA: TGTGCCAGCAGCTTAGATCCCCACGAGCAGTACTTC.